The clone carrying this TCR beta chain occurred many times. This entry belongs to a study of T-cell memory formation after mild COVID-19. Trimming pared 0 bases from V and 3 bases from J, leaving 10 bases between. Per germline, CDR1 SGHRS and CDR2 YFSETQ. The CDR3 has 14 residues. MiXCR was run by TCRdb on the 5' RACE reads, yielding one entry per CDR3 protein. The repertoire holds hundreds of thousands of distinct CDR3 sequences, with roughly 20% as singletons. Sequences were obtained from PBMCs or a T cell subset sorted from them (not recorded which). This chain connects TRBV5-1 to TRBJ2-7; maybe TRBD1 (7 bases). This clonotype was sampled from an adult woman who had mild COVID-19 (a few samples of this study predate the infection). Cell type and time point are not known. In nucleotides, the CDR3 is TGCGCCAGCAGCTTGGGCAGGGGGGACTACGAGCAGTACTTC. This translates into CASSLGRGDYEQYF.